This TCR beta chain was sequenced for a study of T cells in Graves' hyperthyroidism and ophthalmopathy (dated by TCRdb to the late 2010s). Regarding the research as a whole: Peripheral blood was sampled at the time of initial diagnosis, prior to any treatment. The paper reports TCR Vbeta CDR3 sequencing of approximately 130 peripheral blood samples: approximately 41 ophthalmopathy, fewer than 85 hyperthyroidism and about 17 progressor patients. An independent validation cohort of under 20 hyperthyroidism patients and more than 15 patients who later progressed to ophthalmopathy tested prospective prediction of ophthalmopathy. The approximately 100 discovery patients were divided at random into training and test sets in a 7:3 ratio. A discovery cohort of about 96 patients, roughly 45 with Graves' ophthalmopathy and approximately 60 with stable Graves' hyperthyroidism, was used to find distinguishing TCR V-J signatures. In several Graves' hyperthyroidism patients, the study also compared T-cell repertoires from thyroid tissue with T-cell repertoires from blood. After sampling, hyperthyroidism patients received methimazole starting at 30 mg daily, and ophthalmopathy patients received high-dose intravenous methylprednisolone. Study-wide findings and limitations: No statistical method was used to fix the sample size in advance, and group allocation was not hidden from the investigators. In cross-validation, a model built on a 13 V-J signature told ophthalmopathy apart from stable hyperthyroidism with under 90% sensitivity and approximately 81% specificity, and in testing the same model reached 80%/75%. Most expanded thyroid clonotypes (frequency above 0.001) were also found in blood, which suggests that blood repertoires may mirror thyroid immune responses. In validation, progression to ophthalmopathy was predicted by the model with roughly 69% sensitivity and nearly 75% specificity, a median of roughly 6 months before onset.

The sample holds many counts of this clonotype. The target of this receptor is not known. Within one base of it there is no much larger clone, and no base qualities were kept. Amplification of TCR beta CDR3 regions was carried out from RNA transcripts. For the first round of RT-PCR on the TCR CDR3, the HTBI primer set was used together with the Qiagen OneStep RT-PCR kit. Libraries were constructed in a second round of multiplex PCR, after which size selection and purification were carried out. Libraries were sequenced paired-end with 100 bp reads on an Illumina HiSeq2000. Per the source publication's procedure: SOAPnuke was used to process the raw data, with reads discarded if the reads contained adapters or uncalled bases, had a mean Phred below 15, or lacked an exact constant-primer or identifier match. High-quality paired reads were merged with COPE v1.2.5, and unique nucleotide sequences were defined as clonotypes. Clonotypes were aligned to IMGT TRBV, TRBD and TRBJ reference segments using MiTCR v1.1. Only V-J combinations with frequency above 0.0001, covering 99% to 99.2% of repertoires, were analysed. The TCS score was defined as the ratio of F50 (clonal expansion) to E x V (chaos), calculated using BLOSUM62-based TCRdist between CDR3 peptides within each V-J. Welch's t-statistics and random forest reduced some 510 V-J features to 10 to 15, which were used in a naive Bayes classifier (R e1071). TCRdb applied fastp at Q25 and MiXCR to the public reads, then kept only in-frame beta chains. Duplicate CDR3 protein sequences are folded into a single record with the most common DNA and genes. The V and J calls were not made by the authors but by TCRdb's processing. This sample holds some 360,000 distinct CDR3 sequences; approximately 18% were observed only once. Clones ranked in the top ten supply about 14% of the sample.

In the ophthalmopathy patients, disease was moderately to severely active, with a Clinical Activity Score of 3 or more, a NOSPECS grade of 4 or more, and a duration of less than 3 months. Any patient with an uncontrolled infection, another autoimmune disease, pregnancy or lactation was excluded. Diagnoses were established on the basis of clinical symptoms, serum thyroxine and TRAb, thyroid ultrasound, and orbital computed tomography. PBMCs were isolated from around 10 ml of fresh peripheral blood by Ficoll-Paque density gradient centrifugation. Total RNA was extracted with Trizol reagent, and quality was checked on an Agilent 2100 Bioanalyzer. The sequence came from a woman in her 40s with Graves' ophthalmopathy. The source material was blood.

The nucleotides are TGTGCCAGCAGCCCCAAAAGTGCTGGGGCCAACGTCCTGACTTTC. The encoded protein is CASSPKSAGANVLTF. The chain is assembled from TRBV6-1 and TRBJ2-6, with the identity of the D gene unclear. According to the germline V gene, CDR1 reads MNHNS and CDR2 reads SASEGT. The CDR3 covers 15 residues, taking in both the cysteine and the phenylalanine. Kept here is only the CDR3 DNA, which spans 45 bases and is read in frame from base 1. The junction carries 11 bases between V and J, which are trimmed by 6 bases and 2 bases respectively.